This is a list of T cell receptor beta chains from one sample in a study of blood T cell repertoires in COVID-19. TCRdb keeps only in-frame clones here, not all; method: immunoSEQ multiplex PCR. Among over 55,000 clones listed, about four fifths were seen once. What was sequenced was peripheral blood. The receptors here all came from a woman over 75 with acute or convalescent COVID-19. CDR3s leave out the opening cysteine and the closing phenylalanine or tryptophan. Fields, in order: J gene, V gene, D gene, CDR3 protein. A D gene is named only where the DNA matches it firmly.

J gene: TRBJ2-7; V gene: TRBV7-9; D gene: TRBD2; CDR3 protein: ASSFFGTSESYEQY
J gene: TRBJ2-7; V gene: TRBV3-1/TRBV3-2; D gene: TRBD2; CDR3 protein: ASSGPGLAVYEQY
J gene: TRBJ2-7; V gene: TRBV29-1; D gene: -; CDR3 protein: SVSATGLYEQY
J gene: TRBJ2-1; V gene: TRBV6-5; D gene: TRBD2; CDR3 protein: ASTGTSLHEQF
J gene: TRBJ2-5; V gene: TRBV28; D gene: -; CDR3 protein: ASSFQQTGGTQY
J gene: TRBJ1-5; V gene: TRBV2; D gene: -; CDR3 protein: ASSAGQAIQPQH
J gene: TRBJ2-7; V gene: TRBV27; D gene: TRBD2; CDR3 protein: ASRGASGRSEQY
J gene: TRBJ2-1; V gene: TRBV5-1; D gene: -; CDR3 protein: ASSLGELYNEQF
J gene: TRBJ1-2; V gene: TRBV19; D gene: -; CDR3 protein: ASSIGQGPNYGYT
J gene: TRBJ1-2; V gene: TRBV2; D gene: -; CDR3 protein: ASSEQGIDGYT